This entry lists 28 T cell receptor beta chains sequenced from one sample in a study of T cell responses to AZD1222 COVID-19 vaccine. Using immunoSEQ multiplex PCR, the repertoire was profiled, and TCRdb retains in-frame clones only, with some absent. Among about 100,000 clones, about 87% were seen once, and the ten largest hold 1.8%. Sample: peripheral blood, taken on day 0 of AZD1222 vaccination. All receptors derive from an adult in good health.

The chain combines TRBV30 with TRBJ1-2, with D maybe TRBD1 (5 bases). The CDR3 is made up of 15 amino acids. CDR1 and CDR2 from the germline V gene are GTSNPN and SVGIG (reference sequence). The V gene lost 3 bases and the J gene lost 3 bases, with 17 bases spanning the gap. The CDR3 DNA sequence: TGTGCCTGGAGCATTCAATGGGACGGTGACTATGGCTACACCTTC. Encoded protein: CAWSIQWDGDYGYTF.

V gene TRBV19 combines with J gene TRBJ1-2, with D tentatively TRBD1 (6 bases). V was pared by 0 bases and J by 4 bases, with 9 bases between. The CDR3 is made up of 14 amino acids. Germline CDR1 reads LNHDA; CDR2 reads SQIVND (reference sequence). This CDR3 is CASSIEGTLYGYTF. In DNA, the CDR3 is TGTGCCAGTAGTATAGAAGGGACACTCTATGGCTACACCTTC. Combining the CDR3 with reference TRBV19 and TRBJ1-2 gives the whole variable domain DGGITQSPKYLFRKEGQNVTLSCEQNLNHDAMYWYRQDPGQGLRLIYYSQIVNDFQKGDIAEGYSVSREKKESFPLTVTSAQKNPTAFYLCASSIEGTLYGYTFGSGTRLTVV.

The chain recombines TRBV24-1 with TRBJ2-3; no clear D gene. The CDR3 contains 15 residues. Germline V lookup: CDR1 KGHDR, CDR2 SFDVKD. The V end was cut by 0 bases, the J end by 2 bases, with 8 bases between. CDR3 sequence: CATSDLGQDTDTQYF. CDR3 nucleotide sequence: TGTGCCACCAGTGATTTGGGGCAGGACACAGATACGCAGTATTTT.

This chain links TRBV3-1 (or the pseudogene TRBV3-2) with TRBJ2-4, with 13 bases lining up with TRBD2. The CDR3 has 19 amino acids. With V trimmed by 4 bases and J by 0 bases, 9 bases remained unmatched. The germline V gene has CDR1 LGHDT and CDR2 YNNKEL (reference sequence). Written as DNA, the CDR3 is TGTGCCAGCAGCCTCGGGACTAGCGGGACTGGTCTAGCCAAAAACATTCAGTACTTC. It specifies CASSLGTSGTGLAKNIQYF.

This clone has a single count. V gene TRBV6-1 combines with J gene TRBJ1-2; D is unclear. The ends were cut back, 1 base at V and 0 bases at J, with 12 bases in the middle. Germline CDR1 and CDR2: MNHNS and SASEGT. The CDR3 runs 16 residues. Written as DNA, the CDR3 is TGTGCCAGCAGTGAAGGTAGGGCCAGAGCTAACTATGGCTACACCTTC. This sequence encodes CASSEGRARANYGYTF.

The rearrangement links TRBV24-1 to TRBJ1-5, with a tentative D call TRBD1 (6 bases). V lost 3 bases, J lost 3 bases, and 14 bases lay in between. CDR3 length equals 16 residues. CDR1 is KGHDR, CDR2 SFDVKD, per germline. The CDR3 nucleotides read TGTGCCACCAGTGATCGGGGCAGGGGAGACAATCAGCCCCAGCATTTT. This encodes CATSDRGRGDNQPQHF.

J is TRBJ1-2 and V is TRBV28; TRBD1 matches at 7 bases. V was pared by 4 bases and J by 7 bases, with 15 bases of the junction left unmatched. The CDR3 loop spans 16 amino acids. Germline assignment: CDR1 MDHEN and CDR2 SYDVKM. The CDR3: CASSSDRFFHYPGYTF. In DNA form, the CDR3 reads TGTGCCAGCAGTTCGGACAGGTTTTTCCACTACCCTGGCTACACCTTC.

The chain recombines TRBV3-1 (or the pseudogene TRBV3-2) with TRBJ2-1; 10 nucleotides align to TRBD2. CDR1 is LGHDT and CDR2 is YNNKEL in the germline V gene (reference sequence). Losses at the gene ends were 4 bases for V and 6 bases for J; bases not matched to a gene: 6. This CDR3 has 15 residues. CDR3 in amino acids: CASSPPGLASNEQFF. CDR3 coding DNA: TGTGCCAGCAGCCCACCGGGACTAGCGAGCAATGAGCAGTTCTTC.

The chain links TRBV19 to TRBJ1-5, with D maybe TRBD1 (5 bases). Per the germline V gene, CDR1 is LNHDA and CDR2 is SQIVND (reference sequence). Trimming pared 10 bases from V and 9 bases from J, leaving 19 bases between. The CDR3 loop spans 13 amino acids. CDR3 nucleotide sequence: TGTGCCACCCAGGACGGCAGGGCGGGGCCCCAGCATTTT. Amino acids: CATQDGRAGPQHF.

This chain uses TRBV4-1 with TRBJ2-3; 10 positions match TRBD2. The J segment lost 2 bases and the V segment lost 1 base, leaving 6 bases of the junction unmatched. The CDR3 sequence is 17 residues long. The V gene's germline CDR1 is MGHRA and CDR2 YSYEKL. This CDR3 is CASSQGASGSLTDTQYF. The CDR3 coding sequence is TGCGCCAGCAGCCAAGGGGCTAGCGGGAGTCTCACAGATACGCAGTATTTT.

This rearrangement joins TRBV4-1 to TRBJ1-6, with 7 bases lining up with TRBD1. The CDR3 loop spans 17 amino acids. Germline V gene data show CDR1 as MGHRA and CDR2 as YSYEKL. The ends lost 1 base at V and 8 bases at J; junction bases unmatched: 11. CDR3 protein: CASSQGGGQSRYSPLHF. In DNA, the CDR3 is TGCGCCAGCAGCCAAGGCGGGGGACAGTCTCGGTATTCACCCCTCCACTTT.

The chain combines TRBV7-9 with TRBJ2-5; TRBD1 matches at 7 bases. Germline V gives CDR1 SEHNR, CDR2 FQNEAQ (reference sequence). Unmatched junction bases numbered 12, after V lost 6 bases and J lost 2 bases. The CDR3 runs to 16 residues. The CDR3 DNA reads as TGTGCCAGCAGTGGAATGGGGACAGCCCAACAAGAGACCCAGTACTTC. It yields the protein CASSGMGTAQQETQYF. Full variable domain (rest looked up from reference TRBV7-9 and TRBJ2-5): DTGVSQNPRHKITKRGQNVTFRCDPISEHNRLYWYRQTLGQGPEFLTYFQNEAQLEKSRLLSDRFSAERPKGSFSTLEIQRTEQGDSAMYLCASSGMGTAQQETQYFGPGTRLLVL.

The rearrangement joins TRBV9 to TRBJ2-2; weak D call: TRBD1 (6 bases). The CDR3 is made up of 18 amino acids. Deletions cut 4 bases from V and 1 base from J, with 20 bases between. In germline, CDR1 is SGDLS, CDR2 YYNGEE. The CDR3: CASSPRRPTGLNTGELFF. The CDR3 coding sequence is TGTGCCAGCAGCCCAAGGCGTCCAACAGGGTTGAACACCGGGGAGCTGTTTTTT.

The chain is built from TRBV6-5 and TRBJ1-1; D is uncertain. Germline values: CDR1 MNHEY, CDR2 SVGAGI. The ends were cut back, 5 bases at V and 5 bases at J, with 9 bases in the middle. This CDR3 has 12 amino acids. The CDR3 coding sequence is TGTGCCAGCAGTCCGACCCGGACTGAAGCTTTCTTT. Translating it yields CASSPTRTEAFF.

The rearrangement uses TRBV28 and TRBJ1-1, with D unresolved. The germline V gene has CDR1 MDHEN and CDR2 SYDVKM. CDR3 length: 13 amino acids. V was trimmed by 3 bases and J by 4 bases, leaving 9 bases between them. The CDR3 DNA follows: TGTGCCAGCAGTTTTCGAATGGGCACTGAAGCTTTCTTT. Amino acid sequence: CASSFRMGTEAFF.

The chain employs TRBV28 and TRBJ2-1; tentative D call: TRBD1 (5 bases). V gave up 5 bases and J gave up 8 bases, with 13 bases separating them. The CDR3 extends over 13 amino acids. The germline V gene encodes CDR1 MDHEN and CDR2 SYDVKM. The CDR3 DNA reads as TGTGCCAGCAGTCCCTGGGGCAGTGATGAGCAGTTCTTC. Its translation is CASSPWGSDEQFF.

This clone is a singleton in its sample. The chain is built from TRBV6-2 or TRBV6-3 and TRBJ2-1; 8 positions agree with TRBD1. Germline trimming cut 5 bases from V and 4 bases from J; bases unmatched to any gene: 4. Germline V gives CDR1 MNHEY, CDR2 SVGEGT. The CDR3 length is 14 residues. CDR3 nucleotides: TGTGCCAGCAGTGACAGGGGAGGTTACAATGAGCAGTTCTTC. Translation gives CASSDRGGYNEQFF.

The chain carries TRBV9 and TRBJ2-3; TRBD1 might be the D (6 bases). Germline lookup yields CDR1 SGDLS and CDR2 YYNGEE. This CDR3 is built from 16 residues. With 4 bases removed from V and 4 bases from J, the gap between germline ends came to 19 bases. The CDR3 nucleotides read TGTGCCAGCAGCCTCACCGCAGGGGTCGTAGCAGATACGCAGTATTTT. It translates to CASSLTAGVVADTQYF.

As DNA, the CDR3 is TGTGCCACGCAAGTGAGTAGTCTCAACGAGCAGTACTTC. Amino acid sequence: CATQVSSLNEQYF. The chain joins TRBV6-6 to TRBJ2-7; D gene uncertain. Germline CDR1 and CDR2: MNHNY and SVGAGI (reference sequence). The CDR3 sequence is 13 residues long. With 10 bases removed from V and 5 bases from J, the gap between germline ends came to 18 bases.

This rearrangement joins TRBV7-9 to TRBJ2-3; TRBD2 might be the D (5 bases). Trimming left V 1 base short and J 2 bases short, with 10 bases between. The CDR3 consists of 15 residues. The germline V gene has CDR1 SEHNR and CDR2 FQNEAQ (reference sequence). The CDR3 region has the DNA TGTGCCAGCAGCTTAGTTACCGGGATCACAGATACGCAGTATTTT. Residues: CASSLVTGITDTQYF. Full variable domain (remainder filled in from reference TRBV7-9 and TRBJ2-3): DTGVSQNPRHKITKRGQNVTFRCDPISEHNRLYWYRQTLGQGPEFLTYFQNEAQLEKSRLLSDRFSAERPKGSFSTLEIQRTEQGDSAMYLCASSLVTGITDTQYFGPGTRLTVL.

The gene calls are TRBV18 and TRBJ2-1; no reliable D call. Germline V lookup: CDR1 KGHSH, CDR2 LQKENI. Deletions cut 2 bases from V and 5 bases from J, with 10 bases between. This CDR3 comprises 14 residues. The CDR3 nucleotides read TGTGCCAGCTCACCAGGGTCCATAAACAATGAGCAGTTCTTC. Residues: CASSPGSINNEQFF.

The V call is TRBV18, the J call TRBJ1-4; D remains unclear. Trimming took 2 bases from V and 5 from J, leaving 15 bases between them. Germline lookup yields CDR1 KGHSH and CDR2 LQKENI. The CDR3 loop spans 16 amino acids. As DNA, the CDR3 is TGTGCCAGCTCACCAGAATATCGCAGGTTAAATGAAAAACTGTTTTTT. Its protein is CASSPEYRRLNEKLFF.

CDR3 sequence reads: CASRPGDNSPLHF. The DNA of the CDR3 is TGTGCCAGCAGGCCAGGGGATAATTCACCCCTCCACTTT. The chain has TRBV28 and TRBJ1-6, with D perhaps matching TRBD1 (6 bases). From germline, CDR1 is MDHEN and CDR2 SYDVKM. Deletions cut 6 bases from V and 5 bases from J, with 8 bases between. CDR3 length equals 13 residues. The complete variable domain, with remaining parts taken from reference TRBV28 and TRBJ1-6, reads DVKVTQSSRYLVKRTGEKVFLECVQDMDHENMFWYRQDPGLGLRLIYFSYDVKMKEKGDIPEGYSVSREKKERFSLILESASTNQTSMYLCASRPGDNSPLHFGNGTRLTVT.

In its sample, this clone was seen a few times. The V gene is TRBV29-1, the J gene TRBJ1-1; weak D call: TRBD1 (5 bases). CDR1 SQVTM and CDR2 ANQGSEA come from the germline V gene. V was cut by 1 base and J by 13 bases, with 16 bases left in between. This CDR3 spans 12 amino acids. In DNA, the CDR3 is TGCAGCGTTGAAGGAGGGTCCCCGGGGGTTTTCTTT. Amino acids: CSVEGGSPGVFF.

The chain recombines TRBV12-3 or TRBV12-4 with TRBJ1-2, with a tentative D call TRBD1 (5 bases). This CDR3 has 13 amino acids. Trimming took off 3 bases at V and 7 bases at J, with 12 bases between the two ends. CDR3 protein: CASSFMRGGGYTF. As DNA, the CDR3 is TGTGCCAGCAGTTTTATGAGGGGTGGTGGCTACACCTTC.

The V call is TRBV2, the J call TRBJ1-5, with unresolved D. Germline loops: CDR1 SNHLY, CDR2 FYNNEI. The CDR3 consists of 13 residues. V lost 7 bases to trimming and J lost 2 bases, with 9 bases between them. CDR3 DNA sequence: TGTGCCAGCATGGTACGAGGCAATCAGCCCCAGCATTTT. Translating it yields CASMVRGNQPQHF.

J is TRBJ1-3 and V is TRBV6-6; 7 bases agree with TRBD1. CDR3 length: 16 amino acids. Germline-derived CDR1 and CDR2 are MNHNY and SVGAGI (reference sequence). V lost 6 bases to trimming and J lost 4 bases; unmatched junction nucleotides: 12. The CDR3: CASRPRDRARGNTIYF. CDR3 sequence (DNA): TGTGCCAGCAGGCCCCGCGACAGGGCTAGAGGAAACACCATATATTTT.

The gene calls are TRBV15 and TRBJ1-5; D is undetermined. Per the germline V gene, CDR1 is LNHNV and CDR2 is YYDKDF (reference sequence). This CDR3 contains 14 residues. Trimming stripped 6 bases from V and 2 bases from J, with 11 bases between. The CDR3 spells CATSRGSGNQPQHF. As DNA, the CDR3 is TGTGCCACCAGTCGAGGATCTGGCAATCAGCCCCAGCATTTT.